Here is one T cell receptor beta chain with its context. Here immunoSEQ multiplex PCR was the method, and the copy in TCRdb shows in-frame clones only, minus some. The table includes tens of thousands of clones, around 92% detected once. CDR1 and CDR2 (germline): SGHTA, FQGTGA. V lost 0 bases, J lost 4 bases, and 8 bases lay in between. The length of the CDR3 is 14 residues. The sample originates from a study of T cell changes during pregnancy in multiple sclerosis. The chain is built from TRBV7-3 and TRBJ2-3; D perhaps matches TRBD2 (6 bases). Source: CD4+ T cells from peripheral blood mononuclear cells, taken in the third trimester of pregnancy. The clonotype comes from a female donor with multiple sclerosis, enrolled in a pregnancy study. CDR3 loop: CASSLTGGPDTQYF. The CDR3 DNA is TGTGCCAGCAGCTTAACGGGGGGACCAGATACGCAGTATTTT.